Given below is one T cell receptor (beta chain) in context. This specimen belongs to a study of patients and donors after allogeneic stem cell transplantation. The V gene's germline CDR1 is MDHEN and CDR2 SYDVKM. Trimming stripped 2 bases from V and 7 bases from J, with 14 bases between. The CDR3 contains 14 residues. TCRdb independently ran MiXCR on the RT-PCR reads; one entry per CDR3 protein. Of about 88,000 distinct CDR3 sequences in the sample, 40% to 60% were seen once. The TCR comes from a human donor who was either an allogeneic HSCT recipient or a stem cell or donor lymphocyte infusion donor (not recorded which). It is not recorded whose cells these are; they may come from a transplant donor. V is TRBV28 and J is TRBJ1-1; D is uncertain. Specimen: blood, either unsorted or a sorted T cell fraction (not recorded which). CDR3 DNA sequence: TGTGCCAGCAGTTTAGTTCAGGAACGGATTGAAGCTTTCTTT. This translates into CASSLVQERIEAFF.